Sequencing of this TCR beta chain was carried out in a study of blood T cell repertoires in COVID-19. Trimming removed 4 bases from V and 6 bases from J, with 21 bases in between. The CDR3 is 18 residues long. Germline V CDR1 and CDR2: KGHDR, SFDVKD. Produced via immunoSEQ multiplex PCR; TCRdb's table is partial and in-frame only. Among 250,000 or so clones listed, 70% to 90% were seen once. Allocation to cohorts depended on clinical history reported by the participants. Contact with a PCR-confirmed or clinician-diagnosed COVID-19 case occurred within 2 weeks of entry. The chain is built from TRBV24-1 and TRBJ1-6; perhaps TRBD1 as D (6 bases). The sample was PBMCs or T cells enriched from blood (not recorded which). This receptor was taken from a woman in her 50s who had been exposed to COVID-19. The DNA for the CDR3 is TGTGCCACCAGTGACAGGGGACAAAACCTCCTCGGTAATTCACCCCTCCACTTT. Its protein product is CATSDRGQNLLGNSPLHF.